Listed here are 25 T cell receptor beta chains from one sample, sequenced in a study of cytotoxic CD8 clonotypes in ibrutinib-treated CLL. The repertoire was sequenced with immunoSEQ multiplex PCR; TCRdb's copy has only in-frame clones and lacks some. The table shows 300,000 or so clones, with about 64% occurring only once. The sample here was PBMCs, taken after 36 months of ibrutinib treatment. The receptor set was obtained from a human donor with chronic lymphocytic leukemia.

This clone was seen once. The chain carries TRBV29-1 and TRBJ2-7; 7 bases agree with TRBD1. This CDR3 is built from 14 residues. V was pared by 5 bases and J by 2 bases, with 9 bases of the junction left unmatched. The germline V gene encodes CDR1 SQVTM and CDR2 ANQGSEA. The CDR3 DNA follows: TGCAGCGTTTCCGGGACAGAAAATCCCTACGAGCAGTACTTC. Protein product: CSVSGTENPYEQYF.

The genes are TRBV6-5 and TRBJ2-7; TRBD1 agrees at 9 bases. The CDR3 has 15 amino acids. The junction had 7 bases not matched to a gene; V was cut back by 2 bases and J by 5 bases. The germline gives CDR1 MNHEY, CDR2 SVGAGI. The CDR3 spells CASSYLATGGNEQYF. CDR3 DNA sequence: TGTGCCAGCAGTTACCTCGCTACAGGGGGCAACGAGCAGTACTTC.

The chain recombines TRBV15 with TRBJ1-1; TRBD1 aligns across 8 bases. The CDR3 is 15 amino acids. From germline, CDR1 is LNHNV and CDR2 YYDKDF (reference sequence). Unmatched junction bases numbered 6, after V lost 5 bases and J lost 1 base. The CDR3 reads CATSLRTGPNTEAFF. The CDR3 DNA reads TGTGCCACCAGCCTAAGGACAGGGCCGAACACTGAAGCTTTCTTT.

This rearrangement joins TRBV2 to TRBJ1-1; D not certain. Germline V gene sequence: CDR1 SNHLY, CDR2 FYNNEI. V lost 2 bases and J 8 bases, leaving 12 bases between the germline ends. The CDR3 extends over 13 amino acids. CDR3 sequence reads: CASSEKGRFEAFF. The CDR3 coding sequence is TGTGCCAGCAGTGAAAAGGGCAGATTCGAAGCTTTCTTT.

CDR3 DNA: TGTGCCAGCAGTTTTCTAGCGGCTAGCTCCTACGAGCAGTACTTC. Translation gives CASSFLAASSYEQYF. The V and J genes are TRBV27 and TRBJ2-7; TRBD2 matches 7 bases. V shed 3 bases, J shed 0 bases, and the junction held 5 bases outside the gene matches. CDR3 length: 15 amino acids. CDR1 and CDR2 (germline): MNHEY, SMNVEV (reference sequence).

The chain combines TRBV4-1 with TRBJ1-1; the D is unclear. The V gene lost 4 bases and the J gene lost 6 bases, with 9 bases spanning the gap. The CDR3 sequence is 12 residues long. CDR1 and CDR2 (germline): MGHRA, YSYEKL. This CDR3 is CASSPASAEAFF. The CDR3 DNA reads as TGCGCCAGCAGCCCAGCGAGCGCTGAAGCTTTCTTT.

This clone was seen a single time. This chain connects TRBV2 to TRBJ1-4; D is perhaps TRBD1 (6 bases). CDR1 SNHLY and CDR2 FYNNEI come from the germline V gene. Trimming removed 4 bases at V and 0 bases at J, with 9 bases between. This CDR3 has 15 residues. The CDR3 loop is CASSVQGSTNEKLFF. The CDR3, as DNA: TGTGCCAGCAGTGTACAGGGCTCAACTAATGAAAAACTGTTTTTT.

This chain links TRBV4-1 with TRBJ2-7; a weak D match, TRBD1 (5 bases). V was shortened by 1 base and J by 0 bases, with 7 bases between the two germline ends. Germline-derived CDR1 and CDR2 are MGHRA and YSYEKL. The CDR3 extends over 14 amino acids. The CDR3, as DNA: TGCGCCAGCAGCCAAGGACAGAGCTCCTACGAGCAGTACTTC. Amino acids: CASSQGQSSYEQYF.

The chain recombines TRBV10-2 with TRBJ1-3, with D possibly TRBD1 on 6 matching bases. This CDR3 region has 13 residues. Per germline, CDR1 WSHSY and CDR2 SAAADI. V lost 6 bases, J lost 5 bases, and 11 bases lay in between. The CDR3: CASSLDSRNTIYF. CDR3 coding DNA: TGCGCCAGCAGCCTGGACAGCCGAAACACCATATATTTT.

The rearrangement uses TRBV15 and TRBJ2-7; 8 bases are shared with TRBD1. Germline trimming cut 1 base from V and 2 bases from J; bases unmatched to any gene: 4. Germline CDR1 is LNHNV and CDR2 is YYDKDF (reference sequence). CDR3 size: 15 residues. CDR3 bases: TGTGCCACCAGCAGAGTAGGACAGGGAGCCTACGAGCAGTACTTC. It specifies CATSRVGQGAYEQYF.

The rearrangement links TRBV6-6 to TRBJ2-1; D remains unclear. CDR1 MNHNY and CDR2 SVGAGI come from the germline V gene (reference sequence). V lost 7 bases to trimming and J lost 9 bases, with 16 bases between them. The CDR3 length is 13 residues. The CDR3 DNA reads as TGTGCCAGCACCCCGGGTCGACTCGTTGAGCAGTTCTTC. Amino acids: CASTPGRLVEQFF.

This chain links TRBV5-8 with TRBJ1-6; D gene ambiguous. The CDR3 totals 18 residues. The V gene lost 0 bases and the J gene lost 0 bases, with 13 bases spanning the gap. The germline V gene has CDR1 SGHTS and CDR2 YDEGEE. The CDR3 spells CASSLGRRGSSYNSPLHF. CDR3 DNA sequence: TGTGCCAGCAGCTTGGGCCGTCGGGGTTCCTCCTATAATTCACCCCTCCACTTT.

The J gene is TRBJ2-3, the V gene TRBV27; unclear D gene. This CDR3 has 13 residues. V was pared by 5 bases and J by 4 bases, with 10 bases between. Germline CDR1 MNHEY, CDR2 SMNVEV (reference sequence). The CDR3 nucleotides read TGTGCCAGCAGTCCCGGATTCTCAGATACGCAGTATTTT. Its translation is CASSPGFSDTQYF.

V gene TRBV7-9 combines with J gene TRBJ1-2, with 8 bases matching TRBD1. Germline V gives CDR1 SEHNR, CDR2 FQNEAQ (reference sequence). The CDR3 is 16 amino acids. The V segment lost 5 bases and the J segment 3 bases; nucleotides outside the gene matches: 11. The CDR3 region has the DNA TGTGCCAGCAGCACCCGGACAGGGTATAGTGACTATGGCTACACCTTC. This sequence encodes CASSTRTGYSDYGYTF.

The rearrangement links TRBV5-6 to TRBJ1-4, with 7 positions matching TRBD1. The CDR3 length is 14 residues. Germline trimming cut 5 bases from V and 5 bases from J; bases unmatched to any gene: 6. The V gene's germline CDR1 is SGHDT and CDR2 YYEEEE. Here the CDR3 reads CASRHRGLNEKLFF. The CDR3 region has the DNA TGTGCCAGCAGGCACAGGGGTTTGAATGAAAAACTGTTTTTT.

The chain has TRBV28 and TRBJ2-3; 7 bases fit TRBD1. V shed 3 bases and J 4 bases; nucleotides not matched to a gene: 4. The germline CDR1 and CDR2 sequences are MDHEN and SYDVKM. The CDR3 loop spans 14 amino acids. CDR3 in DNA: TGTGCCAGCAGTTTGGACAGGATCGCAGATACGCAGTATTTT. Its protein product is CASSLDRIADTQYF.

The V call is TRBV10-2, the J call TRBJ2-3; 12 nucleotides match TRBD2. The junction had 5 bases not matched to a gene; V was cut back by 6 bases and J by 4 bases. The CDR3 runs to 15 residues. CDR1 is WSHSY and CDR2 is SAAADI in the germline V gene. DNA for the CDR3: TGCGCCAGCAGGGCTAGCGGGGGGGCCGCAGATACGCAGTATTTT. Amino acid sequence: CASRASGGAADTQYF.

V usage is TRBV7-9 and J usage is TRBJ2-4; D remains ambiguous. CDR3 length: 13 residues. Trimming left V 6 bases short and J 4 bases short, with 10 bases between. CDR1 SEHNR and CDR2 FQNEAQ come from the germline V gene (reference sequence). The CDR3 is CASRSTGKNIQYF. In DNA, the CDR3 is TGTGCCAGCAGATCCACCGGGAAAAACATTCAGTACTTC.

In DNA form, the CDR3 reads TGTGCCAGCAGTTTCCGGCCTAGAACGGGTGGCTACACCTTC. Its protein product is CASSFRPRTGGYTF. This chain links TRBV27 with TRBJ1-2, with no clear D. V lost 3 bases and J 7 bases, leaving 15 bases between the germline ends. The germline V gene encodes CDR1 MNHEY and CDR2 SMNVEV (reference sequence). The CDR3 has 14 residues.

The chain carries TRBV15 and TRBJ1-6; D is uncertain. The length of the CDR3 is 16 residues. Looked up from germline, CDR1 is LNHNV and CDR2 is YYDKDF (reference sequence). Trimming stripped 1 base from V and 10 bases from J, with 17 bases between. CDR3 region: CATSRGNRRLDSPLHF. CDR3 DNA sequence: TGTGCCACCAGCAGAGGGAATCGCCGTCTAGACTCACCCCTCCACTTT.

The J gene is TRBJ2-7, the V gene TRBV4-1, with D unresolved. V was trimmed by 4 bases and J by 2 bases, leaving 12 bases between them. The germline CDR1 and CDR2 sequences are MGHRA and YSYEKL. The CDR3 is made up of 14 amino acids. The CDR3 sequence: CASSPRTGAYEQYF. The CDR3 DNA sequence: TGCGCCAGCAGCCCGAGAACGGGCGCCTACGAGCAGTACTTC.

In its sample, this clone was seen a few times. The V and J genes are TRBV20-1 and TRBJ2-7, with TRBD1 identical over 10 bases. The CDR3 loop spans 11 amino acids. The germline gives CDR1 DFQATT, CDR2 SNEGSKA (reference sequence). The V and J ends lost 6 bases and 5 bases, in that order; junction bases with no gene match: 1. DNA for the CDR3: TGCAGTGCCGACAGGGGGCACGAGCAGTACTTC. Its translation: CSADRGHEQYF.

This rearrangement joins TRBV21-1 to TRBJ2-7; the table's D gene call, TRBD2, was not cross checked with the DNA. TRBV21-1 counts as a pseudogene. The CDR3 length is 21 residues. CDR3 sequence: CASSLGTGGAGSSGIPYEQYF. For the CDR3, the DNA is TGTGCCAGCAGCTTGGGGACAGGGGGCGCCGGGTCTAGCGGGATTCCCTACGAGCAGTACTTC.

V and J are TRBV5-1 and TRBJ2-7, with 10 bases that match TRBD1. From germline, CDR1 is SGHRS and CDR2 YFSETQ. The CDR3 covers 17 residues. Unmatched junction bases numbered 6, after V lost 0 bases and J lost 0 bases. The CDR3 loop is CASSLAPRTGGSYEQYF. The CDR3 DNA is TGCGCCAGCAGCTTGGCACCGAGGACAGGGGGCTCCTACGAGCAGTACTTC.

The chain recombines TRBV7-6 with TRBJ2-7, with no clear D. CDR1 is SGHVS and CDR2 is FNYEAQ in the germline V gene. This CDR3 contains 15 residues. V was trimmed by 2 bases and J by 0 bases, leaving 11 bases between them. Written as DNA, the CDR3 is TGTGCCAGCAGCTTAAATCCGGAAAGCTCCTACGAGCAGTACTTC. It encodes CASSLNPESSYEQYF.